These 22 T cell receptor beta chains were sequenced from one sample in a study of CD8+CD57+ T cells in acquired aplastic anemia. The TCR beta profiling, which covered VDJ combination and CDR3 sequence, was carried out using genomic DNA as the template. MiXCR, run by TCRdb on the reads, gives a single entry per CDR3 protein. This sample yields 160,000 or so distinct CDR3 sequences, of which 40% to 50% are seen a single time; about 30% belongs to the top ten. Sequencing was done on patients that had shown CD8+CD57+ cell expansion by flow cytometry. The sequencing input was sorted CD4+, CD8+, or CD8+CD57+ T cells (not recorded which) from PBMCs. These receptors all come from a human donor with aplastic anemia.

Ten or more counts support this clonotype. The chain couples TRBV5-1 to TRBJ1-1; no definite D call. Germline V lookup: CDR1 SGHRS, CDR2 YFSETQ. The CDR3 loop spans 13 amino acids. The germline V and J ends were trimmed by 4 bases and 5 bases, with 12 bases remaining between them. CDR3: CASSPPEGTEAFF. Written as DNA, the CDR3 is TGCGCCAGCAGCCCTCCAGAGGGTACTGAAGCTTTCTTT.

This clonotype was counted at least ten times. The V and J genes are TRBV20-1 and TRBJ1-1; 8 positions agree with TRBD1. After removal of 5 bases from V and 1 base from J, the junction contained 9 bases not matched to a gene. This CDR3 has 15 residues. CDR1 is DFQATT and CDR2 is SNEGSKA in the germline V gene (reference sequence). CDR3 nucleotides: TGCAGTGCTTTGGCCCCGGACAGGGAGAACACTGAAGCTTTCTTT. It translates to CSALAPDRENTEAFF.

This rearrangement joins TRBV12-5 to TRBJ2-5, with D unresolved. This CDR3 has 12 residues. Germline CDR1 is LGHNT and CDR2 is FRNRAP. V lost 3 bases, J lost 3 bases, and 5 bases lay in between. The CDR3 loop reads CASGFREETQYF. The CDR3 nucleotides are TGTGCTAGTGGTTTTCGGGAAGAGACCCAGTACTTC.

V usage is TRBV7-3 and J usage is TRBJ1-1; D is undetermined. The V gene's germline CDR1 is SGHTA and CDR2 FQGTGA. The CDR3 spans 13 residues. V lost 6 bases, J lost 3 bases, and 11 bases lay in between. CDR3 bases: TGTGCCAGCAGTTCGATCGCAGACACTGAAGCTTTCTTT. Its protein is CASSSIADTEAFF.

This rearrangement joins TRBV29-1 to TRBJ2-7; 15 nucleotides align to TRBD2. Looked up from germline, CDR1 is SQVTM and CDR2 is ANQGSEA. The CDR3 loop spans 14 amino acids. After removal of 4 bases from V and 6 bases from J, the junction contained 4 bases not matched to a gene. In DNA, the CDR3 is TGCAGCGTTGCCCCGGGACTAGCGGGAGGCGAGCAGTACTTC. Its translation: CSVAPGLAGGEQYF.

This chain joins TRBV29-1 and TRBJ2-7; 9 bases agree with TRBD2. The CDR3 runs to 15 residues. Trimming removed 8 bases from V and 3 bases from J; junction bases left unmatched: 14. The germline CDR1 and CDR2 sequences are SQVTM and ANQGSEA. The CDR3, as DNA: TGCAGCCAGCCCGCCATGGGACTAGCCGTCTACGAGCAGTACTTC. This gives the protein CSQPAMGLAVYEQYF.

The sample holds many counts of this clonotype. This chain joins TRBV25-1 and TRBJ2-5; tentative D call: TRBD2 (5 bases). Germline CDR1 reads MGHDK; CDR2 reads SYGVNS. V dropped 5 bases and J dropped 1 base, with 17 bases sitting between them. This CDR3 comprises 16 residues. DNA of the CDR3: TGTGCCAGCAGTCACCCACCCGAGGGTCCCCAAGAGACCCAGTACTTC. It specifies CASSHPPEGPQETQYF.

This clonotype was seen more than once but under ten times. The V gene is TRBV15, the J gene TRBJ1-2, with D maybe TRBD1 (6 bases). Germline lookup yields CDR1 LNHNV and CDR2 YYDKDF (reference sequence). Trimming shortened V by 6 bases and J by 4 bases, and 15 bases separated the two germline ends. The length of the CDR3 is 14 residues. The CDR3 reads CATSPQGSGYGYTF. The CDR3 DNA is TGTGCCACCAGTCCACAGGGATCTGGCTATGGCTACACCTTC.

The V call is TRBV7-9, the J call TRBJ2-6, with no clear D. The CDR3 has 13 residues. The V end lost 2 bases, the J end lost 4 bases, and 3 bases lay between the germline ends. Germline CDR1 reads SEHNR; CDR2 reads FQNEAQ (reference sequence). Here the CDR3 reads CASSLKGANVLTF. The CDR3 nucleotides are TGTGCCAGCAGCTTAAAGGGGGCCAACGTCCTGACTTTC.

The table lists this clonotype with many counts. The CDR3 DNA sequence: TGTGCCAGCAGCCGATCGGACAGTCGGAATTCTGGGGCCAACGTCCTGACTTTC. It encodes CASSRSDSRNSGANVLTF. V and J are TRBV7-9 and TRBJ2-6, with D perhaps matching TRBD1 (6 bases). In germline, CDR1 is SEHNR, CDR2 FQNEAQ (reference sequence). The germline V and J ends were trimmed by 5 bases and 1 base, with 18 bases remaining between them. CDR3 length: 18 residues.

This clonotype has a count of ten or more. The chain recombines TRBV6-1 with TRBJ2-7, with D possibly being TRBD2 (6 bases). There are 14 residues in the CDR3. Trimming stripped 10 bases from V and 2 bases from J, with 18 bases between. Germline V gene lookup returns CDR1 MNHNS and CDR2 SASEGT. The CDR3, as DNA: TGTGCCACCGGGACTCGGGACGGACCCTACGAGCAGTACTTC. Amino acids: CATGTRDGPYEQYF.

This clonotype was counted at least ten times. The V call is TRBV7-2, the J call TRBJ2-7; D unclear. V shed 2 bases and J shed 2 bases, with 4 bases lying between them. The CDR3 sequence is 12 residues long. CDR1 and CDR2 (germline): SGHTA, FQGNSA. The CDR3 spells CASSLTPYEQYF. The CDR3 nucleotides read TGTGCCAGCAGCTTAACCCCCTACGAGCAGTACTTC.

This clonotype was counted only a few times. The CDR3 sequence is CATSDLQGRYGYTF. Here the CDR3 DNA reads TGTGCCACCAGTGACCTACAGGGAAGGTATGGCTACACCTTC. The chain combines TRBV24-1 with TRBJ1-2; D might be TRBD1 (6 bases). This CDR3 has 14 residues. V lost 4 bases and J lost 5, with 13 bases in between. The V gene's germline CDR1 is KGHDR and CDR2 SFDVKD.

The chain uses TRBV10-3 and TRBJ2-7; 10 nucleotides match TRBD1. The CDR3 extends over 14 amino acids. The germline gives CDR1 ENHRY, CDR2 SYGVKD. The trim removed 4 bases at V and 2 bases at J, leaving 2 bases unmatched. CDR3 DNA: TGTGCCATCAGTGGGGGACAGGGGACCTACGAGCAGTACTTC. Its translation is CAISGGQGTYEQYF.

The chain is built from TRBV10-3 and TRBJ1-6; a possible D gene is TRBD1 (5 bases). The germline V and J ends were trimmed by 0 bases and 7 bases, with 19 bases remaining between them. CDR1 and CDR2 from the germline V gene are ENHRY and SYGVKD. This CDR3 comprises 18 residues. DNA of the CDR3: TGTGCCATCAGTGAGTCGATCCTCGGGGGGTCGGACAATTCACCCCTCCACTTT. It specifies CAISESILGGSDNSPLHF.

V is TRBV5-1 and J is TRBJ2-7, with D possibly being TRBD1 (5 bases). Deletions cut 0 bases from V and 2 bases from J, with 9 bases between. The germline V gene has CDR1 SGHRS and CDR2 YFSETQ. CDR3 length: 14 amino acids. The CDR3 here is CASSLGTPPYEQYF. CDR3 bases: TGCGCCAGCAGCTTGGGGACACCACCCTACGAGCAGTACTTC.

This clonotype showed up many times. This sequence joins TRBV11-2 and TRBJ1-1; no firm D call. Trimming pared 4 bases from V and 1 base from J, leaving 10 bases between. Germline CDR1 SGHAT, CDR2 FQNNGV. The length of the CDR3 is 14 residues. Here the CDR3 reads CASSWRRENTEAFF. The CDR3 region has the DNA TGTGCCAGCAGCTGGCGGAGGGAGAACACTGAAGCTTTCTTT.

Ten or more counts support this clonotype. The rearrangement uses TRBV4-2 and TRBJ2-3; 12 positions agree with TRBD2. CDR3 size: 15 residues. J was trimmed by 6 bases and V by 2 bases; bases with no gene match: 3. In germline, CDR1 is LGHNA, CDR2 YNFKEQ. CDR3 nucleotides: TGTGCCAGCAGCCAAACCCTAGCGGGAGGGGATACGCAGTATTTT. This codes for CASSQTLAGGDTQYF.

The chain has TRBV20-1 and TRBJ2-5; no definite D call. The ends were cut back, 2 bases at V and 4 bases at J, with 17 bases in the middle. The CDR3 extends over 15 amino acids. Germline CDR1 DFQATT, CDR2 SNEGSKA (reference sequence). CDR3 protein: CSARFTRATRETQYF. The CDR3 DNA reads as TGCAGTGCTAGATTCACCCGAGCCACCCGAGAGACCCAGTACTTC.

This clonotype was seen just once. V is TRBV9 and J is TRBJ2-5; 8 bases agree with TRBD1. Germline assignment: CDR1 SGDLS and CDR2 YYNGEE. The V segment lost 0 bases and the J segment 5 bases; nucleotides outside the gene matches: 0. The CDR3 is made up of 13 amino acids. The CDR3 sequence: CASSVGQGETQYF. The CDR3 nucleotides read TGTGCCAGCAGCGTAGGACAGGGGGAGACCCAGTACTTC.

The J gene is TRBJ1-2, the V gene TRBV29-1; unclear D gene. There are 13 residues in the CDR3. V lost 6 bases, J lost 5 bases, and 16 bases lay in between. Germline loops: CDR1 SQVTM, CDR2 ANQGSEA. The CDR3: CSVEKSSGYGYTF. In DNA form, the CDR3 reads TGCAGCGTCGAAAAGTCTAGTGGATATGGCTACACCTTC. The whole variable domain, filled in from reference TRBV29-1 and TRBJ1-2, reads SAVISQKPSRDICQRGTSLTIQCQVDSQVTMMFWYRQQPGQSLTLIATANQGSEATYESGFVIDKFPISRPNLTFSTLTVSNMSPEDSSIYLCSVEKSSGYGYTFGSGTRLTVV.

This clonotype was found a few times. This sequence joins TRBV2 and TRBJ2-1, with 9 bases identical to TRBD2. Germline trimming cut 4 bases from V and 9 bases from J; bases unmatched to any gene: 4. Germline V CDR1 and CDR2: SNHLY, FYNNEI. There are 13 residues in the CDR3. As DNA, the CDR3 is TGTGCCAGCAGTGTACAGCGGGGGGTTGAGCAGTTCTTC. The encoded protein is CASSVQRGVEQFF. The entire variable domain, with the rest obtained from reference TRBV2 and TRBJ2-1, is as follows: EPEVTQTPSHQVTQMGQEVILRCVPISNHLYFYWYRQILGQKVEFLVSFYNNEISEKSEIFDDQFSVERPDGSNFTLKIRSTKLEDSAMYFCASSVQRGVEQFFGPGTRLTVL.